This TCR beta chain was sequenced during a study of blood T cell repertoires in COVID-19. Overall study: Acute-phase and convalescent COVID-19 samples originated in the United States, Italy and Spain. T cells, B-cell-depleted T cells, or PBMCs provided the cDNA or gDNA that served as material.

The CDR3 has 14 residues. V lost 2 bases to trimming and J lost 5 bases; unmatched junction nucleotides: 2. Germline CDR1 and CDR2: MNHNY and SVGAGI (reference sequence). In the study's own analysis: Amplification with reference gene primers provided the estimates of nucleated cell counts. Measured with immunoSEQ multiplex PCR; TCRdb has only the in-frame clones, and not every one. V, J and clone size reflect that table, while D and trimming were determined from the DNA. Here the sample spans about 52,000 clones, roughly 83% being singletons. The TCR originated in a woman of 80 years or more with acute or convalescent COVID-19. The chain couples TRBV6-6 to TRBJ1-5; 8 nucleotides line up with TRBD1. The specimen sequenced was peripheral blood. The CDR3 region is CASSYAGGDQPQHF. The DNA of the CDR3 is TGTGCCAGCAGTTACGCAGGGGGCGATCAGCCCCAGCATTTT.